This T cell receptor (beta chain) was obtained from a study of blood T cell repertoires in COVID-19. In the study overall: Before being deemed recovered, Cohort 3 donors had two negative PCRs, clearance, or symptom resolution.

Authors' processing steps: Amplifying reference gene primers gave estimates of nucleated cell counts. TCRdb's table, derived via immunoSEQ multiplex PCR, lists solely in-frame clones and lacks some. V and J calls plus clone size are reproduced from that table; the DNA served to infer D and trimming. The sample carries 200,000 to 250,000 clones, 87% recorded once. This sequence was found in a man between 25 and 39 years old in a cohort exposed to, infected with or recovered from COVID-19 (not recorded which). The specimen was PBMCs or T cells enriched from blood (not recorded which).

The DNA for the CDR3 is TGCGCCAGCAGCCAAGATGGGACTAGCGATGCGACCCAGTACTTC. Protein product: CASSQDGTSDATQYF. The chain carries TRBV4-3 and TRBJ2-5; 10 bases align to TRBD2. J was trimmed by 7 bases and V by 0 bases; bases with no gene match: 5. The CDR3 length is 15 residues. Looked up from germline, CDR1 is LGHNA and CDR2 is YSLEER.